One and the same sample provided the 30 T cell receptor beta chains below, sequenced in a study of graft-versus-host responses after intestinal transplantation. These receptors lack a known antigen. Clones were read by immunoSEQ multiplex PCR, and TCRdb kept only the in-frame ones, dropping some. Of 25,000 or so clones in the sample, around 76% were seen once. The specimen comprised unstimulated CD4+ T cells sorted from spleen or lymph node cells, sampled before intestinal transplant. Receptor source: a human donor who received an intestinal transplant.

The V call is TRBV27, the J call TRBJ2-2, with D uncertain. Trimming shortened V by 6 bases and J by 0 bases, and 5 bases separated the two germline ends. Germline-derived CDR1 and CDR2 are MNHEY and SMNVEV (reference sequence). The CDR3 covers 13 residues. The CDR3 DNA follows: TGTGCCAGCAGCGAAGCGAACACCGGGGAGCTGTTTTTT. This gives the protein CASSEANTGELFF.

V usage is TRBV29-1 and J usage is TRBJ2-1, with 7 bases that match TRBD1. This CDR3 spans 15 amino acids. Looked up from germline, CDR1 is SQVTM and CDR2 is ANQGSEA. The junction had 11 bases not matched to a gene; V was cut back by 4 bases and J by 5 bases. The CDR3 reads CSVVASTGTHNEQFF. Here the CDR3 DNA reads TGCAGCGTTGTCGCCTCGACAGGGACACACAATGAGCAGTTCTTC.

This clone was picked up a small number of times. The chain couples TRBV5-1 to TRBJ1-1; TRBD1 is a possible D gene (6 bases). The CDR3 covers 15 residues. Germline loops: CDR1 SGHRS, CDR2 YFSETQ. V lost 4 bases and J lost 2, with 15 bases in between. This chain's CDR3 is CASSTPVQGNTEAFF. Written as DNA, the CDR3 is TGCGCCAGCAGCACGCCCGTACAGGGCAACACTGAAGCTTTCTTT.

The rearrangement uses TRBV11-2 and TRBJ2-1, with TRBD1 matching over 10 bases. From germline, CDR1 is SGHAT and CDR2 FQNNGV. V trimming: 6 bases; J trimming: 5 bases; junction bases outside the gene matches: 7. CDR3 length equals 15 residues. The DNA of the CDR3 is TGTGCCAGCAGGATCCGGGGGACAGGGGACAATGAGCAGTTCTTC. Protein sequence: CASRIRGTGDNEQFF.

A few counts support this clone. The V call is TRBV5-4, the J call TRBJ1-5; 7 bases match TRBD1. V lost 3 bases, J lost 0 bases, and 6 bases stayed unmatched. CDR1 and CDR2 from the germline V gene are SGHNT and YYREEE (reference sequence). The CDR3 consists of 16 residues. The CDR3 sequence: CASSSGGTYSNQPQHF. The CDR3 bases are TGTGCCAGCAGCTCAGGGGGGACCTATAGCAATCAGCCCCAGCATTTT.

The gene calls are TRBV15 and TRBJ2-5, with 10 bases identical to TRBD1. Trimming cost V 4 bases and J 1 base; bases outside gene matches: 6. Germline CDR1 LNHNV, CDR2 YYDKDF (reference sequence). CDR3 length: 16 residues. In DNA, the CDR3 is TGTGCCACCAGCATTGACAGGGGGCATGTCCAAGAGACCCAGTACTTC. Amino acid sequence: CATSIDRGHVQETQYF.

The chain employs TRBV5-6 and TRBJ2-3; TRBD1 matches at 9 bases. V was clipped by 3 bases and J by 2 bases; unmatched bases: 4. The CDR3 contains 15 residues. Germline lookup yields CDR1 SGHDT and CDR2 YYEEEE. CDR3 sequence: CASSSGQGHTDTQYF. The CDR3 bases are TGTGCCAGCAGCTCCGGACAGGGGCACACAGATACGCAGTATTTT.

V gene TRBV2 combines with J gene TRBJ1-1, with D tentatively TRBD1 (5 bases). The CDR3 extends over 15 amino acids. Trimming shortened V by 3 bases and J by 2 bases, and 13 bases separated the two germline ends. CDR1 is SNHLY, CDR2 FYNNEI, per germline. CDR3: CASSDPGLTNTEAFF. DNA of the CDR3: TGTGCCAGCAGTGACCCGGGACTGACAAACACTGAAGCTTTCTTT.

Comments on this clone: The junction shows a germline mismatch at one end, possibly a read error. This chain joins TRBV7-8 and TRBJ1-1, with D possibly being TRBD1 (6 bases). CDR3 length equals 14 residues. Germline V lookup: CDR1 SGHVS, CDR2 FQNEAQ. CDR3 in DNA: TGTGCCAGCAGCTTAGACAGGGTGGTGACTGGAGCTTTCTTT. It is translated as CASSLDRVVTGAFF.

This chain connects TRBV9 to TRBJ1-2, with D maybe TRBD1 (6 bases). Per germline, CDR1 SGDLS and CDR2 YYNGEE. CDR3 length: 13 residues. The V and J ends lost 4 bases and 6 bases respectively, with 13 bases between them. As DNA, the CDR3 is TGTGCCAGCAGCCGCCAAGAGGGGGATGGCTACACCTTC. It translates to CASSRQEGDGYTF. Using reference TRBV9 and TRBJ1-2 for the parts outside the CDR3, the full variable domain is DSGVTQTPKHLITATGQRVTLRCSPRSGDLSVYWYQQSLDQGLQFLIQYYNGEERAKGNILERFSAQQFPDLHSELNLSSLELGDSALYFCASSRQEGDGYTFGSGTRLTVV.

The V gene is TRBV5-1, the J gene TRBJ2-7; tentatively, D is TRBD1 (5 bases). The CDR3 contains 16 residues. Trimming took off 4 bases at V and 0 bases at J, with 17 bases between the two ends. Germline V gene lookup returns CDR1 SGHRS and CDR2 YFSETQ. CDR3 sequence reads: CASSDIGRVLSYEQYF. Here the CDR3 DNA reads TGCGCCAGCAGCGATATAGGCAGGGTCCTCTCCTACGAGCAGTACTTC.

The J gene is TRBJ2-1, the V gene TRBV4-1; D could derive from TRBD1 or TRBD2 (5 bases each). Germline CDR1 and CDR2: MGHRA and YSYEKL. The CDR3 sequence is 17 residues long. V dropped 1 base and J dropped 2 bases, with 15 bases sitting between them. CDR3 amino acids: CASSQVIVRGAYNEQFF. DNA for the CDR3: TGCGCCAGCAGCCAAGTCATAGTGAGAGGGGCCTACAATGAGCAGTTCTTC.

The chain joins TRBV6-6 to TRBJ1-2; D might be TRBD1 (6 bases). Trimming took 4 bases from V and 0 from J, leaving 6 bases between them. The CDR3 sequence is 13 residues long. The V gene's germline CDR1 is MNHNY and CDR2 SVGAGI (reference sequence). The CDR3 spells CASSWTANYGYTF. In DNA form, the CDR3 reads TGTGCCAGCAGTTGGACAGCTAACTATGGCTACACCTTC.

J is TRBJ1-1 and V is TRBV5-6; no reliable D call. CDR3 size: 13 residues. Germline-derived CDR1 and CDR2 are SGHDT and YYEEEE. V lost 2 bases to trimming and J lost 5 bases, with 10 bases between them. The CDR3 coding sequence is TGTGCCAGCAGCTTTCCCCTAATGACTGAAGCTTTCTTT. It specifies CASSFPLMTEAFF.

J is TRBJ1-2 and V is TRBV6-5, with TRBD1 matching 9 bases. Looked up from germline, CDR1 is MNHEY and CDR2 is SVGAGI. The trim removed 2 bases at V and 3 bases at J, leaving 7 bases unmatched. The CDR3 runs 16 residues. The CDR3 DNA is TGTGCCAGCAGTTACAAGACAGGGGGTCCCTACTATGGCTACACCTTC. This codes for CASSYKTGGPYYGYTF.

This chain joins TRBV7-3 and TRBJ2-2; no firm D call. Germline CDR1 and CDR2: SGHTA and FQGTGA. Trimming removed 5 bases from V and 3 bases from J, with 10 bases in between. The CDR3 is made up of 14 amino acids. This CDR3 reads CASSLPTYTGELFF. CDR3 bases: TGTGCCAGCAGCCTGCCCACGTACACCGGGGAGCTGTTTTTT.

V usage is TRBV7-9 and J usage is TRBJ2-3; 9 bases agree with TRBD2. The CDR3 extends over 16 amino acids. Germline-derived CDR1 and CDR2 are SEHNR and FQNEAQ (reference sequence). V lost 5 bases and J lost 1; bases outside the gene matches: 7. The CDR3 is CASSLLAGRGTDTQYF. As DNA, the CDR3 is TGTGCCAGCAGCCTTCTAGCGGGGAGGGGCACAGATACGCAGTATTTT.

This chain connects TRBV2 to TRBJ1-4, with a tentative D call TRBD1 (6 bases). V was clipped by 6 bases and J by 3 bases, with 8 bases between them. The CDR3 spans 13 residues. In germline, CDR1 is SNHLY, CDR2 FYNNEI. The CDR3 loop is CASRRQANEKLFF. For the CDR3, the DNA is TGTGCCAGCAGGAGACAGGCTAATGAAAAACTGTTTTTT.

The chain recombines TRBV5-1 with TRBJ2-7, with 7 nucleotides matching TRBD2. Germline trimming cut 1 base from V and 2 bases from J; bases unmatched to any gene: 12. This CDR3 contains 17 residues. Germline lookup yields CDR1 SGHRS and CDR2 YFSETQ. CDR3 loop: CASSLSGYWREPYEQYF. CDR3 DNA sequence: TGCGCCAGCAGCTTGAGCGGGTACTGGCGGGAGCCCTACGAGCAGTACTTC.

The V and J genes are TRBV7-7 and TRBJ1-6; 9 nucleotides align to TRBD1. V shed 3 bases, J shed 7 bases, and the junction held 1 base outside the gene matches. Germline CDR1 reads SSHAT; CDR2 reads FNYEAQ (reference sequence). The CDR3 loop spans 14 amino acids. The CDR3 spells CASSLGTGNSPLHF. In DNA, the CDR3 is TGTGCCAGCAGCTTGGGGACAGGGAATTCACCCCTCCACTTT. The complete variable domain, with remaining parts taken from reference TRBV7-7 and TRBJ1-6, reads GAGVSQSPRYKVTKRGQDVTLRCDPISSHATLYWYQQALGQGPEFLTYFNYEAQPDKSGLPSDRFSAERPEGSISTLTIQRTEQRDSAMYRCASSLGTGNSPLHFGNGTRLTVT.

The V call is TRBV15, the J call TRBJ1-4; weak D call: TRBD1 (6 bases). Trimming took 2 bases from V and 8 from J, leaving 30 bases between them. The CDR3 has 20 amino acids. Per the germline V gene, CDR1 is LNHNV and CDR2 is YYDKDF (reference sequence). The CDR3 spells CATSRTPRGPGSSVWEKLFF. The CDR3 DNA is TGTGCCACCAGCAGAACCCCTCGGGGGCCAGGGAGTTCGGTGTGGGAAAAACTGTTTTTT.

The chain links TRBV6-5 to TRBJ2-5; 8 bases match TRBD2. The CDR3 length is 15 residues. The junction had 8 bases not matched to a gene; V was cut back by 5 bases and J by 3 bases. Looked up from germline, CDR1 is MNHEY and CDR2 is SVGAGI. The CDR3 DNA sequence: TGTGCCAGCAGTGTCATCCTGACTAGCGAAGAGACCCAGTACTTC. Protein product: CASSVILTSEETQYF.

V usage is TRBV7-2 and J usage is TRBJ2-1; TRBD1 matches 8 bases. CDR3 length: 16 amino acids. CDR1 is SGHTA, CDR2 FQGNSA, per germline. V lost 0 bases to trimming and J lost 4 bases; unmatched junction nucleotides: 5. The CDR3: CASSLAGGQVYNEQFF. The DNA for the CDR3 is TGTGCCAGCAGCTTAGCGGGGGGACAGGTTTACAATGAGCAGTTCTTC.

The chain has TRBV11-2 and TRBJ2-5; 9 nucleotides align to TRBD2. The CDR3 totals 15 residues. The germline CDR1 and CDR2 sequences are SGHAT and FQNNGV. V trimming: 3 bases; J trimming: 6 bases; junction bases outside the gene matches: 8. The CDR3 sequence: CASSLGGRARQTQYF. The CDR3 nucleotides read TGTGCCAGCAGCTTGGGCGGGAGGGCCAGGCAGACCCAGTACTTC.

The CDR3 reads CASSQGTSAGELFF. The CDR3 DNA follows: TGCGCCAGCAGCCAAGGGACTAGCGCCGGGGAGCTGTTTTTT. The rearrangement uses TRBV4-1 and TRBJ2-2; 9 bases fit TRBD2. The CDR3 spans 14 residues. V dropped 1 base and J dropped 6; count of bases not matched to a gene: 0. CDR1 MGHRA and CDR2 YSYEKL come from the germline V gene.

This rearrangement joins TRBV6-5 to TRBJ2-7; 10 bases agree with TRBD2. CDR3 size: 13 residues. The germline V gene encodes CDR1 MNHEY and CDR2 SVGAGI. V lost 6 bases and J lost 4; bases outside the gene matches: 3. The CDR3 DNA follows: TGTGCCAGCAGGGCTAGCGGGAGTTACGAGCAGTACTTC. Its translation: CASRASGSYEQYF.

This rearrangement joins TRBV5-4 to TRBJ2-1; TRBD2 aligns across 15 bases. Losses at the gene ends were 3 bases for V and 6 bases for J; bases not matched to a gene: 4. The CDR3 runs to 16 residues. Germline CDR1 reads SGHNT; CDR2 reads YYREEE (reference sequence). CDR3 sequence (DNA): TGTGCCAGCAGCTCGGGACTAGCGGGGGGAACCAATGAGCAGTTCTTC. It codes for CASSSGLAGGTNEQFF.

This clone was observed once. The chain is built from TRBV29-1 and TRBJ2-5, with D tentatively TRBD2 (5 bases). Germline V gene sequence: CDR1 SQVTM, CDR2 ANQGSEA. This CDR3 comprises 12 residues. V was pared by 4 bases and J by 4 bases, with 10 bases between. CDR3: CSVGARGETQYF. The CDR3 DNA is TGCAGCGTTGGGGCCCGGGGAGAGACCCAGTACTTC. The full variable domain, rest sourced from reference TRBV29-1 and TRBJ2-5, is SAVISQKPSRDICQRGTSLTIQCQVDSQVTMMFWYRQQPGQSLTLIATANQGSEATYESGFVIDKFPISRPNLTFSTLTVSNMSPEDSSIYLCSVGARGETQYFGPGTRLLVL.

In nucleotides, the CDR3 is TGTGCCAGCAGCCTCTTGGGGGAGACCCAGTACTTC. It yields the protein CASSLLGETQYF. The chain couples TRBV11-2 to TRBJ2-5; D is uncertain. CDR1 SGHAT and CDR2 FQNNGV come from the germline V gene. V was cut by 5 bases and J by 5 bases, with 9 bases left in between. CDR3 length equals 12 residues.

The chain links TRBV7-3 to TRBJ2-2; 9 nucleotides align to TRBD2. The CDR3 runs to 14 residues. With V trimmed by 3 bases and J by 5 bases, 1 base remained unmatched. Germline-derived CDR1 and CDR2 are SGHTA and FQGTGA. CDR3 coding DNA: TGTGCCAGCAGCTTTAGCGGGGGAACCGGGGAGCTGTTTTTT. Translation: CASSFSGGTGELFF.